This T cell receptor beta chain is from a study of blood T cell repertoires in COVID-19. The overall study: Whether acute or convalescent, the COVID-19 samples came from the United States, Italy and Spain. PBMCs, B-cell-depleted T cells, or T cells provided the cDNA or gDNA that made up the material.

The assay was immunoSEQ multiplex PCR, and TCRdb's table has in-frame clones only and misses some. The data show about 190,000 clones, around 83% seen once. The CDR3 totals 13 residues. The sequenced material came from PBMCs or T cells enriched from blood (not recorded which). This rearrangement joins TRBV21-1 to TRBJ1-2; the table's D call, TRBD1, has no DNA check behind it. TRBV21-1 corresponds to a pseudogene. The sequence came from a woman aged 25 to 39 who had been exposed to COVID-19. The CDR3 DNA reads TGTGCCACTCCGGGACAGGTTCTCTATGGCTACACCTTC. This sequence encodes CATPGQVLYGYTF.